The clone carrying this T cell receptor (beta chain) was detected many times. Antigen: not known. This CDR3 is built from 12 residues. Trimming took off 3 bases at V and 10 bases at J, with 13 bases between the two ends. The germline gives CDR1 GTSNPN, CDR2 SVGIG (reference sequence). Genomic DNA yielded TCR beta CDR3, amplified by two-round multiplex PCR. First-round PCR used primers specific to each TRBV and TRBJ gene. TCRdb independently ran MiXCR on the multiplex PCR reads; one entry per CDR3 protein. The sample includes about 28,000 distinct CDR3 sequences, around 45% of them seen just once. The record originates from a study of prognosis after radiotherapy for stage I lung cancer. Findings of the study overall: The question of whether the expanded TCR clones were tumor-specific was not determined.

The sequence was obtained from a donor at least 50 years old with non-small cell lung cancer. Sequences were derived from PBMCs, sampled before or after stereotactic body radiation therapy (not recorded which). V is TRBV30 and J is TRBJ2-1; the D is unclear. CDR3 bases: TGTGCCTGGAGGCCACATATGGGGGAGCAGTTCTTC. The encoded protein is CAWRPHMGEQFF.